This is a list of T cell receptor beta chains from one sample in a study of graft-versus-host responses after intestinal transplantation. TCRdb's table, derived via immunoSEQ multiplex PCR, lists solely in-frame clones and lacks some. The sample has under 140,000 clones; roughly 93% are singletons. These receptors have no identified antigens. This material consisted of unstimulated CD8+ T cells sorted from spleen or lymph node cells, taken before intestinal transplant. These receptors originate from a human donor who received an intestinal transplant. The CDR3 runs from the conserved cysteine through the conserved F or W. A D gene is named only where the DNA matches it firmly. The size of a clone is reported for some rows only, either as once, few or many, or as a class for expanded clones.

-	-	TRBV7-9	TRBJ2-7	TGTGCCAGCAGCTTTCGTTATAGCTCCTACGAGCAGTACTTC	CASSFRYSSYEQYF
-	-	TRBV27	TRBJ1-1	TGTGCCAGCAGTTTAACTACGGGAATGAACACTGAAGCTTTCTTT	CASSLTTGMNTEAFF
-	-	TRBV6-1	TRBJ2-7	TGTGCCGTCCAGGGGCGAAACGAGCAGTACTTC	CAVQGRNEQYF
-	-	TRBV6-1	TRBJ2-7	TGTGCCAGCAGTGAAGGACCTGGCTCCTACGAGCAGTACTTC	CASSEGPGSYEQYF
-	-	TRBV15	TRBJ2-1	TGTGCCACCAGCCCGACGGCAACTCGTCCCTACAATGAGCAGTTCTTC	CATSPTATRPYNEQFF
-	TRBD2	TRBV19	TRBJ2-1	TGTGCCAGTAGTATATCCGGGAGGGCCCTCTGGAATGAGCAGTTCTTC	CASSISGRALWNEQFF
-	-	TRBV5-6	TRBJ2-3	TGTGCCAGCAGCTTCTTCCTAGCCCTCCGAGATACGCAGTATTTT	CASSFFLALRDTQYF
-	-	TRBV19	TRBJ2-7	TGTGCCAGTAGTATTTTTCCAGGGAGCTCCTACGAGCAGTACTTC	CASSIFPGSSYEQYF
-	TRBD1	TRBV7-9	TRBJ2-7	TGTGCCAGCAGCACCACAGGGGGCGTAGGGTACGAGCAGTACTTC	CASSTTGGVGYEQYF
-	-	TRBV9	TRBJ2-1	TGTGCCAGCAGCTTCGGGAATGAGCAGTTCTTC	CASSFGNEQFF
-	TRBD1	TRBV7-9	TRBJ2-5	TGTGCCAGCAAGAACACAGGGGGCCTAGAGACCCAGTACTTC	CASKNTGGLETQYF
-	TRBD2	TRBV6-5	TRBJ2-7	TGTGCCAGCAGTTACCTTTTAGGGGCTAGCGGGGCCGAGCAGTACTTC	CASSYLLGASGAEQYF
-	TRBD1	TRBV15	TRBJ2-3	TGTGCCACCAGCAGAGTTGGGACAGGGACAGATACGCAGTATTTT	CATSRVGTGTDTQYF
-	TRBD1	TRBV2	TRBJ2-2	TGTGCCAGCAGTATAGGACAGGGGGCCACCGGGGAGCTGTTTTTT	CASSIGQGATGELFF
-	-	TRBV4-1	TRBJ1-1	TGCGCCAGCACCCCCGGGGGCACTGAAGCTTTCTTT	CASTPGGTEAFF
once	TRBD1	TRBV7-8	TRBJ2-3	TGTGCCAGCAGTTTCAGGGACAGGGGCGGCACAGATACGCAGTATTTT	CASSFRDRGGTDTQYF
-	-	TRBV28	TRBJ1-4	TGTGCCAGCAGTTTACGGGGTTTAAAGGAAAAACTGTTTTTT	CASSLRGLKEKLFF
-	TRBD2	TRBV6-5	TRBJ2-7	TGTGCCAGCAGTTACAGCGGGAGTGCCTACGAGCAGTACTTC	CASSYSGSAYEQYF
-	-	TRBV7-3	TRBJ2-2	TGTGCCAGCAGCTTAATCTCTGGGGGACCGGGGGAGCTGTTTTTT	CASSLISGGPGELFF
-	-	TRBV27	TRBJ2-1	TGTGCCAGCACCCTTGCGTGGGAAGGCTACAATGAGCAGTTCTTC	CASTLAWEGYNEQFF